This TCR beta chain was obtained from a study of shared clonotypes between healthy human individuals. Generated by immunoSEQ multiplex PCR, the TCRdb table keeps only in-frame clones and is missing some. The sample yields 550,000 to 700,000 clones, around three quarters seen once. J was trimmed by 2 bases and V by 9 bases; bases with no gene match: 7. The CDR3 has 14 amino acids. Germline CDR1 reads WNHNN; CDR2 reads SYGVQD (reference sequence). The genes are TRBV10-1 and TRBJ2-5; 9 bases map to TRBD2. Material: memory CD4+ T cells sorted from blood. The subset was: CD45RA-negative fraction. This TCR was sampled from a woman between 25 and 40 years old in good health. The DNA for the CDR3 is TGCGCCAGTAGCCCGGGACTAGCTCAAGAGACCCAGTACTTC. Its protein is CASSPGLAQETQYF.